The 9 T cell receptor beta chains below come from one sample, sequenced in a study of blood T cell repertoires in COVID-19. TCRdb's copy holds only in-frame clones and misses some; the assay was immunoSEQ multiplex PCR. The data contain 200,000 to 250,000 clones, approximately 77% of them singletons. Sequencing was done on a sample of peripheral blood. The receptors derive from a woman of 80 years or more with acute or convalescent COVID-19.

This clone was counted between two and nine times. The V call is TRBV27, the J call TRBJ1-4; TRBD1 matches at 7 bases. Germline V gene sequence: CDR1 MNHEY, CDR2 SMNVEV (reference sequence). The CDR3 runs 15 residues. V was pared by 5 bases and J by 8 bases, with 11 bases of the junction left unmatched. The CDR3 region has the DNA TGTGCCAGCAGTAAAGACAGGGTATTAGGGGAAAAACTGTTTTTT. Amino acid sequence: CASSKDRVLGEKLFF.

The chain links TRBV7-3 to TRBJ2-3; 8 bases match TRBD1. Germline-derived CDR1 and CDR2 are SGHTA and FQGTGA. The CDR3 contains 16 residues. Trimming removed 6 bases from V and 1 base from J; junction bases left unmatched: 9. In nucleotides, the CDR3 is TGTGCCAGCAGTTACTTAGGACAGGGTGGCACAGATACGCAGTATTTT. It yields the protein CASSYLGQGGTDTQYF.

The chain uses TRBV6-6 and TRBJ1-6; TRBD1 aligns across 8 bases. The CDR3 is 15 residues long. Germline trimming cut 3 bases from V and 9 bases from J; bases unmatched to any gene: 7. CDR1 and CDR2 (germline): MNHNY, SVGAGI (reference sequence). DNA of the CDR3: TGTGCCAGCAGTTATCAGGGACAGGAGCGTTCACCCCTCCACTTT. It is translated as CASSYQGQERSPLHF.

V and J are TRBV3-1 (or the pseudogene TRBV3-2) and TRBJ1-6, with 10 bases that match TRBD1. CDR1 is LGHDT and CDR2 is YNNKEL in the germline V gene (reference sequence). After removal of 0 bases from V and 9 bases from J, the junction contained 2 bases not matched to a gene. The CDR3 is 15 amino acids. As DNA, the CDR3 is TGTGCCAGCAGCCAAGAAAGGGACAGGGGTTCACCCCTCCACTTT. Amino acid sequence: CASSQERDRGSPLHF.

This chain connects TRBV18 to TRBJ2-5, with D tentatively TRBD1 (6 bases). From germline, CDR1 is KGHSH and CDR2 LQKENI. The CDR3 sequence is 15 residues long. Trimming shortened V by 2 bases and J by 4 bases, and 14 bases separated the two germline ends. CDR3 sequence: CASSPTGQRGETQYF. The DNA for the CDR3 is TGTGCCAGCTCACCAACAGGACAGAGGGGAGAGACCCAGTACTTC.

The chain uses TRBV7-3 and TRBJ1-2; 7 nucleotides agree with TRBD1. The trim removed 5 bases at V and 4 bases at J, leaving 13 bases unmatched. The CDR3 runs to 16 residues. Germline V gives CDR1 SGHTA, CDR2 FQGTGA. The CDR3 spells CASSTLPFDRAYGYTF. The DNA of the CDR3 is TGTGCCAGCAGCACCCTCCCCTTCGACAGGGCCTATGGCTACACCTTC.

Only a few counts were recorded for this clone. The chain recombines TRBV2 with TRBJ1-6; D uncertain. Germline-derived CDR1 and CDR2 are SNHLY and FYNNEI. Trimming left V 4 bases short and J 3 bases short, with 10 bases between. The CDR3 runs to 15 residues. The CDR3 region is CASSAGGNYNSPLHF. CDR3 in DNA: TGTGCCAGCAGTGCCGGCGGGAACTATAATTCACCCCTCCACTTT.

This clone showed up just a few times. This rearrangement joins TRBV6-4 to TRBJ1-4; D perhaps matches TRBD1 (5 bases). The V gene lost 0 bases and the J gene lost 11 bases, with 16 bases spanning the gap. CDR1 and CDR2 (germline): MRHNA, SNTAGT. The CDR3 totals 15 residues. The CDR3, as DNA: TGTGCCAGCAGTGACTCGGACAACTCCTCCAATAAACTGTTTTTT. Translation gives CASSDSDNSSNKLFF.

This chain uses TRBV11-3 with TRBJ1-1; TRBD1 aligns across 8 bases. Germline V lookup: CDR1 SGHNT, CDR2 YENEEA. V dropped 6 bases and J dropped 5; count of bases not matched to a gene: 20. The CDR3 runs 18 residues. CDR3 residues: CASSFGSNFDRGGTEAFF. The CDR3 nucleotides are TGTGCCAGCAGTTTTGGGTCTAACTTTGACAGGGGCGGTACTGAAGCTTTCTTT.